The 24 T cell receptor beta chains below come from one sample, sequenced in a study of blood T cells in healthy people across ages. Combining a sample-barcoded 5' primer with a J-beta primer mix, a second PCR ran for about 7 to 12 cycles. TCRdb re-called the 5' RACE reads with MiXCR, one entry per CDR3 protein. The sample records over 1,500,000 distinct CDR3 sequences, about 39% being singletons. The sequenced sample was blood. The origin of the receptors is a human donor in good health.

The CDR3 protein is CASRYSGTGLGYTF. The CDR3 DNA reads TGTGCCAGCAGATATAGCGGGACAGGTCTTGGCTACACCTTC. The chain combines TRBV6-5 with TRBJ1-2, with 8 bases fitting TRBD1. Germline values: CDR1 MNHEY, CDR2 SVGAGI. V trimming: 6 bases; J trimming: 7 bases; junction bases outside the gene matches: 10. The CDR3 has 14 amino acids.

This chain uses TRBV7-2 with TRBJ1-4; D gene unclear. CDR1 and CDR2 from the germline V gene are SGHTA and FQGNSA. Between the trimmed V and J ends, which lost 5 bases and 8 bases, there was a span of 9 bases. The CDR3 spans 12 residues. The CDR3 DNA sequence: TGTGCCAGCAGCCGATTAGGGGAAAAACTGTTTTTT. Translation: CASSRLGEKLFF.

This clonotype showed up many times. The rearrangement links TRBV7-2 to TRBJ2-1; D possibly corresponds to TRBD1 (5 bases). The CDR3 is made up of 15 amino acids. The ends were cut back, 1 base at V and 0 bases at J, with 7 bases in the middle. Germline V gene data show CDR1 as SGHTA and CDR2 as FQGNSA. In DNA form, the CDR3 reads TGTGCCAGCAGCTTAGAGGGGTTCTCCTACAATGAGCAGTTCTTC. Its protein is CASSLEGFSYNEQFF.

This clonotype was detected only a few times. V and J are TRBV20-1 and TRBJ2-7, with D unclear. Germline-derived CDR1 and CDR2 are DFQATT and SNEGSKA (reference sequence). CDR3 size: 12 residues. V lost 5 bases to trimming and J lost 2 bases, with 10 bases between them. The CDR3 DNA reads TGCAGTGCTCATGACAAGACCTACGAGCAGTACTTC. Its protein product is CSAHDKTYEQYF.

This clonotype occurred once. The rearrangement uses TRBV7-9 and TRBJ2-7; D is uncertain. The CDR3 is 14 amino acids. V lost 2 bases, J lost 5 bases, and 13 bases lay in between. Germline-derived CDR1 and CDR2 are SEHNR and FQNEAQ (reference sequence). The CDR3 loop reads CASSLIGRIDEQYF. The CDR3 nucleotides are TGTGCCAGCAGCTTAATAGGACGAATTGACGAGCAGTACTTC.

The CDR3 is CARNVLMDRLETQYF. The CDR3 DNA reads as TGTGCCAGAAATGTATTAATGGACAGGTTGGAGACCCAGTACTTC. V gene TRBV19 combines with J gene TRBJ2-5; TRBD1 matches at 7 bases. The V gene's germline CDR1 is LNHDA and CDR2 SQIVND (reference sequence). V dropped 9 bases and J dropped 5; count of bases not matched to a gene: 15. The CDR3 runs to 15 residues.

This clonotype showed up just a few times. The chain recombines TRBV7-3 with TRBJ2-3; TRBD2 might be the D (5 bases). The length of the CDR3 is 18 residues. Trimming cost V 0 bases and J 2 bases, with 18 bases left between them. Per the germline V gene, CDR1 is SGHTA and CDR2 is FQGTGA. This CDR3 is CASSLTSVGKSHTDTQYF. Here the CDR3 DNA reads TGTGCCAGCAGCTTAACCTCAGTCGGGAAGTCACACACAGATACGCAGTATTTT. Full variable domain (rest looked up from reference TRBV7-3 and TRBJ2-3): GAGVSQTPSNKVTEKGKYVELRCDPISGHTALYWYRQSLGQGPEFLIYFQGTGAADDSGLPNDRFFAVRPEGSVSTLKIQRTERGDSAVYLCASSLTSVGKSHTDTQYFGPGTRLTVL.

CDR3 in DNA: TGTGCCACCAGCAGAGATTTGGGACATGAGCGGGAAAAACTGTTTTTT. This encodes CATSRDLGHEREKLFF. This sequence joins TRBV15 and TRBJ1-4, with D tentatively TRBD1 (6 bases). V gave up 0 bases and J gave up 8 bases, with 16 bases separating them. The CDR3 is made up of 16 amino acids. Germline CDR1 LNHNV, CDR2 YYDKDF (reference sequence).

The chain has TRBV10-3 and TRBJ1-1; D may be TRBD1 (6 bases). The germline V gene has CDR1 ENHRY and CDR2 SYGVKD. V gave up 2 bases and J gave up 7 bases, with 14 bases separating them. The CDR3 loop spans 14 amino acids. The CDR3 sequence: CAISELTGTDEAFF. The CDR3 DNA sequence: TGTGCCATCAGTGAGCTAACAGGGACTGATGAAGCTTTCTTT.

The table lists this clonotype with a few counts. The chain links TRBV29-1 to TRBJ2-7, with 8 bases aligning to TRBD1. The V segment lost 4 bases and the J segment 7 bases; nucleotides outside the gene matches: 6. The CDR3 length is 12 residues. Germline CDR1 reads SQVTM; CDR2 reads ANQGSEA. The CDR3 DNA reads as TGCAGCGTTGCAGGGGGCGAAGATGAGCAGTACTTC. It encodes CSVAGGEDEQYF.

V and J are TRBV20-1 and TRBJ1-1; D unresolved. The CDR3 has 12 residues. Looked up from germline, CDR1 is DFQATT and CDR2 is SNEGSKA (reference sequence). CDR3: CSPQGRGTEAFF. The CDR3 region has the DNA TGCAGCCCACAAGGGCGCGGCACTGAAGCTTTCTTT.

This clonotype was detected only a few times. The J gene is TRBJ2-7, the V gene TRBV5-8; possibly TRBD1 for D (5 bases). Trimming pared 0 bases from V and 2 bases from J, leaving 12 bases between. This CDR3 comprises 15 residues. The germline V gene encodes CDR1 SGHTS and CDR2 YDEGEE. The chain's CDR3 is CASSLEGAGTYEQYF. CDR3 DNA sequence: TGTGCCAGCAGCTTGGAAGGGGCAGGGACCTACGAGCAGTACTTC.

V is TRBV19 and J is TRBJ1-5; D is unclear. The CDR3 totals 15 residues. Germline V CDR1 and CDR2: LNHDA, SQIVND (reference sequence). V dropped 2 bases and J dropped 4 bases, with 12 bases sitting between them. The CDR3 nucleotides read TGTGCCAGTAGTATAAGGTCGGCAGCTAATCAGCCCCAGCATTTT. This encodes CASSIRSAANQPQHF.

The chain combines TRBV7-9 with TRBJ2-7; weak D call: TRBD1 (5 bases). Germline CDR1 reads SEHNR; CDR2 reads FQNEAQ (reference sequence). The V end lost 10 bases, the J end lost 2 bases, and 18 bases lay between the germline ends. The CDR3 is 14 amino acids. In DNA form, the CDR3 reads TGTGCCACCAACTCCCTGGCAGGGACCTACGAGCAGTACTTC. It yields the protein CATNSLAGTYEQYF. Full variable domain (remainder filled in from reference TRBV7-9 and TRBJ2-7): DTGVSQNPRHKITKRGQNVTFRCDPISEHNRLYWYRQTLGQGPEFLTYFQNEAQLEKSRLLSDRFSAERPKGSFSTLEIQRTEQGDSAMYLCATNSLAGTYEQYFGPGTRLTVT.

This clonotype was seen a few times. V usage is TRBV5-5 and J usage is TRBJ2-1; 8 nucleotides agree with TRBD1. This CDR3 comprises 15 residues. The germline V gene has CDR1 SGHKS and CDR2 YYEKEE (reference sequence). With V trimmed by 6 bases and J by 8 bases, 13 bases remained unmatched. The CDR3 DNA follows: TGTGCCAGCAAGTCTGAGACAGGGGCCACGGATGAGCAGTTCTTC. This translates into CASKSETGATDEQFF.

The chain combines TRBV28 with TRBJ1-5, with D perhaps matching TRBD1 (5 bases). The CDR3 contains 17 residues. V was cut by 3 bases and J by 3 bases, with 18 bases left in between. Germline V gives CDR1 MDHEN, CDR2 SYDVKM. In DNA form, the CDR3 reads TGTGCCAGCAGTTTCCTGACAGATCGAAGAGACAATCAGCCCCAGCATTTT. It translates to CASSFLTDRRDNQPQHF. Full variable domain (remainder filled in from reference TRBV28 and TRBJ1-5): DVKVTQSSRYLVKRTGEKVFLECVQDMDHENMFWYRQDPGLGLRLIYFSYDVKMKEKGDIPEGYSVSREKKERFSLILESASTNQTSMYLCASSFLTDRRDNQPQHFGDGTRLSIL.

The J gene is TRBJ2-4, the V gene TRBV5-1; 9 bases line up with TRBD1. The end of the DNA is better explained by TRBJ2-5, so the J call may be wrong. This CDR3 region has 14 residues. Germline V gives CDR1 SGHRS, CDR2 YFSETQ. The CDR3 region is CASAQGTGKETQYF. In nucleotides, the CDR3 is TGCGCCAGCGCACAAGGGACAGGGAAAGAGACCCAGTACTTC.

In its sample, this clonotype was seen a few times. The rearrangement joins TRBV3-1 to TRBJ2-1; D may be TRBD1 or TRBD2 (6 bases each). Between the trimmed V and J ends, which lost 0 bases and 10 bases, there was a span of 10 bases. The CDR3 totals 13 residues. The V gene's germline CDR1 is LGHDT and CDR2 YNNKEL (reference sequence). CDR3 DNA: TGTGCCAGCAGCCAAGAGGGGGGACAAGAGCAGTTCTTC. Amino acid sequence: CASSQEGGQEQFF.

In its sample, this clonotype was seen a few times. The CDR3 reads CASSGLGEKLFF. The DNA for the CDR3 is TGTGCCAGCTCCGGACTGGGTGAAAAACTGTTTTTT. The chain carries TRBV2 and TRBJ1-4; D remains unclear. The CDR3 consists of 12 residues. In germline, CDR1 is SNHLY, CDR2 FYNNEI. The V gene lost 8 bases and the J gene lost 7 bases, with 11 bases spanning the gap.

This clonotype was found a few times. The chain couples TRBV7-2 to TRBJ2-1; TRBD2 matches 12 bases. Germline lookup yields CDR1 SGHTA and CDR2 FQGNSA. The CDR3 has 15 residues. The V segment lost 5 bases and the J segment 4 bases; nucleotides outside the gene matches: 3. CDR3 sequence reads: CASSRLAGVYNEQFF. For the CDR3, the DNA is TGTGCCAGCAGCCGACTAGCGGGGGTTTACAATGAGCAGTTCTTC. Filled out from reference TRBV7-2 and TRBJ2-1, the complete variable domain reads GAGVSQSPSNKVTEKGKDVELRCDPISGHTALYWYRQSLGQGLEFLIYFQGNSAPDKSGLPSDRFSAERTGGSVSTLTIQRTQQEDSAVYLCASSRLAGVYNEQFFGPGTRLTVL.

The chain couples TRBV4-3 to TRBJ2-7; D is perhaps TRBD2 (6 bases). CDR3 length: 16 residues. Trimming shortened V by 4 bases and J by 3 bases, and 19 bases separated the two germline ends. Germline values: CDR1 LGHNA, CDR2 YSLEER. CDR3 DNA sequence: TGCGCCAGCAGCCCCGGATACGGGGGAAGGGTCTACGAGCAGTACTTC. Its translation is CASSPGYGGRVYEQYF.

This clonotype was seen more than once but under ten times. The chain uses TRBV6-1 and TRBJ2-1; 7 bases line up with TRBD1. CDR3 length: 13 residues. The germline CDR1 and CDR2 sequences are MNHNS and SASEGT. The junction had 2 bases not matched to a gene; V was cut back by 4 bases and J by 5 bases. Here the CDR3 reads CASSGDRDNEQFF. Written as DNA, the CDR3 is TGTGCCAGCAGTGGAGACAGGGACAATGAGCAGTTCTTC.

To note about this clonotype: Mismatch with germline at one junction end may stem from a read error. The V gene is TRBV20-1, the J gene TRBJ2-1; 7 nucleotides line up with TRBD2. The germline gives CDR1 DFQATT, CDR2 SNEGSKA (reference sequence). The CDR3 length is 16 residues. The CDR3 spells CSARIATSARYNEQFF. CDR3 DNA: TGTAGTGCTAGAATTGCAACTAGCGCCCGCTACAATGAGCAGTTCTTC.

J is TRBJ1-1 and V is TRBV7-9; TRBD1 agrees at 8 bases. The CDR3 runs to 14 residues. The junction had 12 bases not matched to a gene; V was cut back by 5 bases and J by 10 bases. The germline gives CDR1 SEHNR, CDR2 FQNEAQ (reference sequence). CDR3 sequence reads: CASSIVGQGYLAFF. CDR3 coding DNA: TGTGCCAGCAGCATCGTAGGACAGGGATACTTAGCTTTCTTT.